This section outlines one TCR beta chain sequence together with its context. This entry comes from a study of cytomegalovirus exposure and HLA in healthy donors. In germline, CDR1 is SGDLS, CDR2 YYNGEE. V shed 6 bases and J 5 bases; nucleotides not matched to a gene: 4. The CDR3 consists of 13 residues. A multiplex PCR was run with 60 Vbeta primers and 13 Jbeta primers. Clones were read by immunoSEQ multiplex PCR, and TCRdb kept only the in-frame ones, dropping some. This table holds 90,000 to 110,000 clones, 9.5% to 15% found once. The source is a man aged 35-49 years in good health and CMV-seropositive. V gene TRBV9 combines with J gene TRBJ1-4; 7 bases are a match to TRBD1. Sequenced material: PBMCs. The CDR3 reads CASKGQMNEKLFF. In DNA, the CDR3 is TGTGCCAGCAAGGGACAGATGAATGAAAAACTGTTTTTT.